What follows are 28 T cell receptor beta chains derived from one specimen sequenced in a study of blood T cell repertoires in COVID-19. Sequenced by immunoSEQ multiplex PCR; TCRdb stores in-frame clones only, minus some. The sample shows around 120,000 clones, over 80% of them seen only once. Sequencing was carried out using peripheral blood. The receptor source for this set is a woman aged 70 to 79 with acute or convalescent COVID-19.

The chain carries TRBV2 and TRBJ1-1, with 11 bases aligning to TRBD1. CDR3 size: 14 residues. Germline V gives CDR1 SNHLY, CDR2 FYNNEI. V trimming: 6 bases; J trimming: 5 bases; junction bases outside the gene matches: 5. The CDR3 is CASRDRGRVTEAFF. In DNA form, the CDR3 reads TGTGCCAGCAGGGACAGGGGGCGAGTAACTGAAGCTTTCTTT.

This clone was seen once. The J gene is TRBJ2-7, the V gene TRBV29-1, with TRBD1 matching 7 bases. Losses at the gene ends were 5 bases for V and 2 bases for J; bases not matched to a gene: 12. CDR3 length: 15 amino acids. CDR1 SQVTM and CDR2 ANQGSEA come from the germline V gene. This CDR3 reads CSVRGGQVGPYEQYF. CDR3 DNA: TGCAGCGTTCGAGGAGGACAGGTAGGACCCTACGAGCAGTACTTC.

The chain uses TRBV2 and TRBJ1-1, with D perhaps TRBD1 (6 bases). From germline, CDR1 is SNHLY and CDR2 FYNNEI. The CDR3 consists of 13 residues. V gave up 8 bases and J gave up 3 bases, with 13 bases separating them. CDR3 DNA: TGTGCCAGCGGGGAGACAGGCTACACTGAAGCTTTCTTT. Protein: CASGETGYTEAFF.

The chain links TRBV28 to TRBJ2-1, with 8 bases fitting TRBD1. J gave up 2 bases and V 5 bases, and 8 bases lay outside the gene matches. In germline, CDR1 is MDHEN, CDR2 SYDVKM. CDR3 size: 16 residues. CDR3 nucleotide sequence: TGTGCCAGCAGTCACCGGACAGGGTCCACCTACAATGAGCAGTTCTTC. Its protein product is CASSHRTGSTYNEQFF.

The V and J genes are TRBV2 and TRBJ2-5; TRBD2 matches at 8 bases. Germline-derived CDR1 and CDR2 are SNHLY and FYNNEI. The V gene end was trimmed by 2 bases and the J gene end by 7 bases; junction bases not matched to a gene: 9. CDR3 size: 15 residues. The CDR3 here is CASSETTGGGRTQYF. The CDR3 DNA is TGTGCCAGCAGTGAAACGACGGGAGGGGGTAGGACCCAGTACTTC.

This chain connects TRBV4-1 to TRBJ2-5, with 7 bases fitting TRBD2. Germline CDR1 MGHRA, CDR2 YSYEKL. J was trimmed by 8 bases and V by 2 bases; bases with no gene match: 5. This CDR3 spans 13 amino acids. The CDR3 DNA sequence: TGCGCCAGCAGCCAATTTGCGGGGGAAACCCAGTACTTC. Amino acid sequence: CASSQFAGETQYF.

The rearrangement uses TRBV19 and TRBJ2-1; D remains unclear. V was clipped by 3 bases and J by 9 bases, with 6 bases between them. CDR3 length equals 11 residues. The germline V gene encodes CDR1 LNHDA and CDR2 SQIVND (reference sequence). The CDR3 loop is CASSIPGEQFF. The CDR3 DNA sequence: TGTGCCAGTAGTATTCCCGGTGAGCAGTTCTTC.

The V call is TRBV6-5, the J call TRBJ1-1; D remains ambiguous. V lost 5 bases and J 11 bases, leaving 21 bases between the germline ends. Per the germline V gene, CDR1 is MNHEY and CDR2 is SVGAGI. This CDR3 is built from 14 residues. The CDR3 DNA sequence: TGTGCCAGCAGTCCACTCCGGGGAATAGGTTGGGCTTTCTTT. Its translation: CASSPLRGIGWAFF.

This clone was recorded once. V gene TRBV7-2 combines with J gene TRBJ2-1; 10 bases align to TRBD1. This CDR3 comprises 14 residues. In germline, CDR1 is SGHTA, CDR2 FQGNSA. Losses at the gene ends were 6 bases for V and 8 bases for J; bases not matched to a gene: 7. The CDR3 DNA follows: TGTGCCAGCAGTTCCGGGACAGGGGCTTATGAGCAGTTCTTC. It codes for CASSSGTGAYEQFF.

This chain connects TRBV29-1 to TRBJ2-5; 9 nucleotides line up with TRBD1. The CDR3 runs to 14 residues. Looked up from germline, CDR1 is SQVTM and CDR2 is ANQGSEA. V lost 3 bases and J lost 4; bases outside the gene matches: 6. The CDR3 bases are TGCAGCGTTGACATTACAGGGGGCGTAGAGACCCAGTACTTC. Its translation is CSVDITGGVETQYF.

The V gene is TRBV28, the J gene TRBJ1-6; D is possibly TRBD1 (6 bases). Germline assignment: CDR1 MDHEN and CDR2 SYDVKM. This CDR3 comprises 15 residues. V gave up 6 bases and J gave up 5 bases, with 14 bases separating them. The CDR3 sequence: CASSPGDGNNSPLHF. The CDR3 DNA reads TGTGCCAGCAGCCCAGGGGACGGTAATAATTCACCCCTCCACTTT.

The chain joins TRBV6-5 to TRBJ2-7; tentative D call: TRBD2 (6 bases). This CDR3 comprises 13 residues. CDR1 and CDR2 (germline): MNHEY, SVGAGI. Here the CDR3 DNA reads TGTGCGACCTTGGGGGGAACCACCTACGAGCAGTACTTC. This gives the protein CATLGGTTYEQYF.

As concerns this clone: Distinct nucleotide sequences in the sample also encode this CDR3. This chain joins TRBV30 and TRBJ1-6, with D possibly TRBD1 on 5 matching bases. V lost 4 bases and J 7 bases, leaving 8 bases between the germline ends. Germline CDR1 GTSNPN, CDR2 SVGIG (reference sequence). This CDR3 comprises 12 residues. This CDR3 reads CAWTGSNSPLHF. CDR3 bases: TGTGCCTGGACAGGGTCCAATTCACCCCTCCACTTT.

The chain carries TRBV5-1 and TRBJ2-5; 7 bases match TRBD2. The CDR3 loop spans 15 amino acids. Germline V CDR1 and CDR2: SGHRS, YFSETQ. Trimming removed 3 bases from V and 3 bases from J; junction bases left unmatched: 8. The CDR3: CASSSEGLAEETQYF. CDR3 nucleotides: TGCGCCAGCAGCTCGGAGGGGCTAGCGGAAGAGACCCAGTACTTC.

V gene TRBV6-5 combines with J gene TRBJ2-2; the match to TRBD2 covers 8 bases. CDR3 length equals 13 residues. Germline V gene lookup returns CDR1 MNHEY and CDR2 SVGAGI. J gave up 7 bases and V 8 bases, and 6 bases lay outside the gene matches. The CDR3 DNA reads as TGTGCCAGCCACCACGGGGGGGTCGGGGAGCTGTTTTTT. Translating gives CASHHGGVGELFF.

V gene TRBV5-1 combines with J gene TRBJ2-1; 8 bases are a match to TRBD1. The CDR3 spans 13 residues. CDR1 and CDR2 (germline): SGHRS, YFSETQ. The V and J ends lost 4 bases and 9 bases, in that order; junction bases with no gene match: 6. CDR3 nucleotide sequence: TGCGCCAGCAGCACGGACAGGGCTATTGAGCAGTTCTTC. Its protein product is CASSTDRAIEQFF.

V gene TRBV7-9 combines with J gene TRBJ2-7; a weak D match, TRBD1 (5 bases). The CDR3 is made up of 13 amino acids. With 3 bases removed from V and 3 bases from J, the gap between germline ends came to 9 bases. The germline V gene encodes CDR1 SEHNR and CDR2 FQNEAQ (reference sequence). The CDR3 protein is CASSLQGFYEQYF. Here the CDR3 DNA reads TGTGCCAGCAGCTTGCAGGGCTTCTACGAGCAGTACTTC.

In this sample, this clone turned up once. The chain combines TRBV10-3 with TRBJ2-7; 7 bases match TRBD1. This CDR3 spans 12 amino acids. Looked up from germline, CDR1 is ENHRY and CDR2 is SYGVKD. Trimming removed 6 bases from V and 7 bases from J; junction bases left unmatched: 6. This CDR3 reads CAISVRQGEQYF. The CDR3, as DNA: TGTGCCATCAGCGTAAGACAGGGAGAGCAGTACTTC.

This rearrangement joins TRBV12-3 or TRBV12-4 to TRBJ2-1, with D possibly TRBD2 on 7 matching bases. This CDR3 is 13 amino acids long. V was shortened by 7 bases and J by 7 bases, with 14 bases between the two germline ends. DNA of the CDR3: TGTGCCAGCACCCACGGGGGGCGGAATGAGCAGTTCTTC. This encodes CASTHGGRNEQFF.

The V call is TRBV12-5, the J call TRBJ2-2, with 8 bases that match TRBD2. CDR3 length: 21 residues. The germline V gene has CDR1 LGHNT and CDR2 FRNRAP. V lost 2 bases to trimming and J lost 2 bases; unmatched junction nucleotides: 19. Here the CDR3 DNA reads TGTGCTAGTGGTTTGACACCCCGCGGGGGGATCCCTCGACCTAACACCGGGGAGCTGTTTTTT. This encodes CASGLTPRGGIPRPNTGELFF.

V gene TRBV2 combines with J gene TRBJ2-4, with D perhaps TRBD2 (6 bases). Germline CDR1 SNHLY, CDR2 FYNNEI. The CDR3 is made up of 13 amino acids. Between the trimmed V and J ends, which lost 4 bases and 4 bases, there was a span of 8 bases. CDR3 in amino acids: CASSAEGKNIQYF. CDR3 nucleotides: TGTGCCAGCAGTGCGGAGGGGAAAAACATTCAGTACTTC.

The chain has TRBV12-5 and TRBJ1-4; 10 bases agree with TRBD1. The V segment lost 1 base and the J segment 8 bases; nucleotides outside the gene matches: 7. Per the germline V gene, CDR1 is LGHNT and CDR2 is FRNRAP. The CDR3 has 16 residues. The CDR3 DNA follows: TGTGCTAGTGGTTTGGGAAGGGACAGGGGTGGAGAAAAACTGTTTTTT. This codes for CASGLGRDRGGEKLFF.

The chain recombines TRBV5-1 with TRBJ2-2; 9 bases agree with TRBD1. V lost 3 bases to trimming and J lost 3 bases; unmatched junction nucleotides: 3. The CDR3 length is 15 residues. Germline V gene data show CDR1 as SGHRS and CDR2 as YFSETQ. CDR3 sequence: CASSSQGADTGELFF. In nucleotides, the CDR3 is TGCGCCAGCAGCTCACAGGGGGCCGACACCGGGGAGCTGTTTTTT.

This sequence joins TRBV24-1 and TRBJ2-3; 12 nucleotides align to TRBD1. The junction had 1 base not matched to a gene; V was cut back by 5 bases and J by 2 bases. Germline V gene lookup returns CDR1 KGHDR and CDR2 SFDVKD. CDR3 length equals 15 residues. The CDR3: CATSGGQGATDTQYF. The CDR3 coding sequence is TGTGCCACCAGTGGGGGACAGGGGGCCACAGATACGCAGTATTTT.

This clone was observed once. The chain employs TRBV27 and TRBJ2-1; 7 nucleotides line up with TRBD1. There are 15 residues in the CDR3. V shed 5 bases, J shed 6 bases, and the junction held 10 bases outside the gene matches. Germline CDR1 is MNHEY and CDR2 is SMNVEV (reference sequence). CDR3 region: CASSPPGRDSNEQFF. The CDR3, as DNA: TGTGCCAGCAGTCCTCCGGGCCGGGACAGCAATGAGCAGTTCTTC.

This chain links TRBV1 with TRBJ2-7; TRBD2 was called by the table and not checked on the DNA. TRBV1 has pseudogene status. The CDR3 spans 16 residues. Here the CDR3 DNA reads TGCACCAGAATCCAACTGCGGGGGGGACCATCCTACGAGCAGTACTTC. It yields the protein CTRIQLRGGPSYEQYF.

This clone appeared a few times. The V and J genes are TRBV7-9 and TRBJ2-1, with 10 bases that match TRBD2. J gave up 8 bases and V 5 bases, and 9 bases lay outside the gene matches. Germline lookup yields CDR1 SEHNR and CDR2 FQNEAQ (reference sequence). The CDR3 is 15 amino acids. CDR3 sequence: CASSPSGGAFYEQFF. The CDR3 region has the DNA TGTGCCAGCAGCCCGAGCGGGGGGGCCTTCTATGAGCAGTTCTTC.

The V and J genes are TRBV5-1 and TRBJ2-3; D ambiguous. The germline V gene has CDR1 SGHRS and CDR2 YFSETQ. This CDR3 has 14 residues. Deletions cut 4 bases from V and 2 bases from J, with 11 bases between. The DNA for the CDR3 is TGCGCCAGCAGCCTGTTCGACATCACAGATACGCAGTATTTT. Protein: CASSLFDITDTQYF. The whole variable domain, filled in from reference TRBV5-1 and TRBJ2-3, reads KAGVTQTPRYLIKTRGQQVTLSCSPISGHRSVSWYQQTPGQGLQFLFEYFSETQRNKGNFPGRFSGRQFSNSRSEMNVSTLELGDSALYLCASSLFDITDTQYFGPGTRLTVL.